This T cell receptor (beta chain) is drawn from a study of shared clonotypes between healthy human individuals. Profiling relied on immunoSEQ multiplex PCR, and the TCRdb table lists in-frame clones only, not all of them. The sample has over 1.4 million clones; around 95% are singletons. Trimming took 5 bases from V and 1 from J, leaving 8 bases between them. Germline CDR1 SGHAT, CDR2 FQNNGV. CDR3 length: 13 amino acids. Donors, healthy HIV-negative adults, lacked recent acute infections or vaccinations. Regarding the study as a whole: Donors were few, which limited the genetic and exposure-history diversity represented.

Regarding this clone: Its antigen is currently unknown. The sample contains more than one DNA sequence encoding this CDR3.

The sequence derives from a man aged 30 to 45 in good health. The source material was naive CD4+ T cells sorted from blood. Subset denoted: CD45RA+ positively selected. The V call is TRBV11-2, the J call TRBJ2-5; D perhaps matches TRBD2 (6 bases). The CDR3, as DNA: TGTGCCAGCAGCCGGGGACTCCAAGAGACCCAGTACTTC. This sequence encodes CASSRGLQETQYF.